This TCR beta chain was sequenced in a study of blood T cell repertoires in COVID-19 (TCRdb year 2020). Some background on the complete study: Samples covering the acute and convalescent phases of COVID-19 were provided by collaborators in the United States, Italy and Spain. The dataset comprised deeply sampled blood TCRbeta repertoires from subjects exposed to, actively infected with, or recovered from COVID-19. The material from the prospective study consisted of cDNA or gDNA derived from T cells, B-cell-depleted T cells, or PBMCs. The samples were drawn from two sources: the first 160 participants of the ongoing ImmuneRACE study, and about 1,300 subjects contributed by 6 global collaborators. Sample metadata almost always included a de-identified subject ID, COVID-19 status, age in years and sex. The repertoires were released in a freely available public database meant as a resource for research on the immune response to SARS-CoV-2. HLA class I and class II types, where available, came from metadata supplied by the sample provider rather than from assay-based typing. The full study reports these points: How much clinical and demographic metadata was included differed by source and by participant, and the metadata was provided uncurated.

The CDR3 runs 13 residues from the cysteine to the phenylalanine. Just the 39-base CDR3 DNA is kept, in frame starting at base 1. The germline V gene yields SGHDT for CDR1 and YYEEEE for CDR2. V sheds 0 bases and J sheds 6 bases, leaving 6 bases between their ends. The immunoSEQ Assay, a bias-controlled multiplex PCR, was used to amplify TCRbeta CDR3 regions from genomic DNA. As for how the authors treated the data: The number of nucleated cells in each sample was estimated from the amplification of reference gene primers within the assay. To quantify the absolute abundance of each unique TCRbeta CDR3 rearrangement, sequence reads were collapsed and filtered. Productive Simpson clonality was computed per sample as the square root of Simpson's diversity index over productive rearrangements. Here the immuneACCESS table is served through TCRdb, limited to in-frame sequences with V and J called. Missing clones are a known gap in these copies; in checked studies unresolved V genes cover under half, and the rest lacks a known reason. V and J calls plus clone size are reproduced from that table; the DNA served to infer D and trimming. In this sample the table shows roughly 99,000 clones, approximately 80% of which occur a single time. Over 4% of the sample is in the top ten clones.

A note on this clone: Its antigen is not yet known. No much larger clone is present one base from it, and per-base qualities are unavailable. Other DNA sequences in the sample encode the same CDR3.

Collaborating institutions collected whole blood in K2EDTA tubes following their own protocols. For TCRbeta analysis, collaborators shipped samples as frozen whole blood, isolated PBMCs, or DNA extracted from either of those sample types. The sample consisted of peripheral blood. This TCR came from an older man with acute or convalescent COVID-19. The chain couples TRBV5-6 to TRBJ2-2, with TRBD1 perhaps the D gene, on 5 matching bases. The DNA sequence follows: TGTGCCAGCAGCTTGGCAGGGCCCGGGGAGCTGTTTTTT. It translates as CASSLAGPGELFF.